The clone carrying this TCR beta chain was picked up a small number of times. Its antigen is not known. Mismatch with germline at one junction end may stem from a read error. MiXCR, run by TCRdb on the 5' RACE reads, gives a single entry per CDR3 protein. The sample lists about 310,000 distinct CDR3 sequences; roughly 3.5% were seen once. This entry is derived from a study of T cells after yellow fever vaccination. Study-level findings and limits: Most clones from primary vaccination were detected again post-booster (roughly 96% CD4, 88% CD8).

The CDR3 covers 11 residues. Germline loops: CDR1 SQVTM, CDR2 ANQGSEA. The sequencing used PBMCs, collected on the day of the yellow fever booster vaccination. The source of this sequence is a young man who received the YFV17D yellow fever vaccine. The chain links TRBV29-1 to TRBJ2-1, with D maybe TRBD2 (6 bases). The CDR3 DNA follows: TGCAGCGTTGAGGCAGGCGGGGTTGGGCTCTTC. Amino acid sequence: CSVEAGGVGLF.